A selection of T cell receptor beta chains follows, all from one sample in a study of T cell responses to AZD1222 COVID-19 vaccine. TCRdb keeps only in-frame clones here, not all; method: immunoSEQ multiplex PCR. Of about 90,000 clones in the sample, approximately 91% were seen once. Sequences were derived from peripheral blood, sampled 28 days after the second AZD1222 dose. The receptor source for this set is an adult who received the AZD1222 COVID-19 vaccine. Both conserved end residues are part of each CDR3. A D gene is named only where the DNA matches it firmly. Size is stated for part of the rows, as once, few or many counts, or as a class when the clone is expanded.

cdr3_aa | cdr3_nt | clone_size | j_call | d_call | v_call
CASSPTRKNIQYF | TGTGCCAGCAGCCCCACACGCAAAAACATTCAGTACTTC | - | TRBJ2-4 | - | TRBV16
CASSWTGNNEQFF | TGTGCCAGTAGCTGGACAGGGAACAATGAGCAGTTCTTC | - | TRBJ2-1 | TRBD1 | TRBV19
CASSLNSARRNLNSPLHF | TGTGCCAGCAGCTTGAACTCGGCCCGGAGGAATTTAAATTCACCCCTCCACTTT | - | TRBJ1-6 | - | TRBV5-6
CASSPQQGIEQYF | TGTGCCAGCAGTCCTCAGCAGGGGATCGAGCAGTACTTC | few | TRBJ2-7 | - | TRBV7-2
CASSPGANYGYTF | TGTGCCAGCAGCCCAGGAGCTAACTATGGCTACACCTTC | - | TRBJ1-2 | - | TRBV6-2/TRBV6-3
CARDDGIQETQYF | TGTGCCAGGGACGATGGGATACAAGAGACCCAGTACTTC | once | TRBJ2-5 | - | TRBV7-3
CASSQSQDSPWEPQHF | TGTGCCAGCAGCCAGAGCCAGGACAGCCCATGGGAGCCCCAGCATTTT | - | TRBJ1-5 | - | TRBV4-2
CSVGTVQETQYF | TGCAGCGTTGGGACAGTTCAAGAGACCCAGTACTTC | once | TRBJ2-5 | - | TRBV29-1
CATSDPGTEQFF | TGTGCCACCAGTGACCCCGGGACAGAGCAGTTCTTC | - | TRBJ2-1 | - | TRBV24-1
CASSQDLGARVTEAFF | TGTGCCAGCAGCCAAGATTTAGGGGCGCGGGTCACTGAAGCTTTCTTT | - | TRBJ1-1 | - | TRBV4-2
CASNPLGAAGANVLTF | TGTGCCAGCAATCCGCTGGGGGCGGCCGGGGCCAACGTCCTGACTTTC | - | TRBJ2-6 | - | TRBV5-6
CASMTPLDTEAFF | TGTGCCAGTATGACACCCCTGGACACTGAAGCTTTCTTT | - | TRBJ1-1 | - | TRBV19
CASSQVRRLTNYGYTF | TGTGCCAGCAGCCAAGTCAGGAGGCTCACTAACTATGGCTACACCTTC | - | TRBJ1-2 | - | TRBV14
CASSLAAGSNNEKLFF | TGTGCCAGCAGCCTTGCGGCCGGTTCCAACAATGAAAAACTGTTTTTT | - | TRBJ1-4 | - | TRBV28
CASGSGTAINYGYTF | TGTGCCAGTGGGTCCGGGACAGCGATTAACTATGGCTACACCTTC | - | TRBJ1-2 | TRBD1 | TRBV19
CATSRGGVPEAFF | TGTGCCACCAGCAGAGGAGGGGTTCCTGAAGCTTTCTTT | once | TRBJ1-1 | - | TRBV15
CASSVFSGNYGYTF | TGTGCCAGCAGCGTATTCTCAGGGAACTATGGCTACACCTTC | - | TRBJ1-2 | - | TRBV9
CASSQVGPGHYGYTF | TGTGCCAGCAGCCAAGTGGGGCCAGGGCACTATGGCTACACCTTC | - | TRBJ1-2 | - | TRBV14
CASSLIINYGYTF | TGCGCCAGCAGCTTGATCATCAACTATGGCTACACCTTC | once | TRBJ1-2 | - | TRBV5-1
CASRQGHTEAFF | TGTGCCAGTAGGCAGGGACACACTGAAGCTTTCTTT | many | TRBJ1-1 | - | TRBV19
CASSQGSGPGMGEQYF | TGCGCCAGCAGCCAAGGGTCGGGACCCGGAATGGGCGAGCAGTACTTC | - | TRBJ2-7 | - | TRBV4-1
CSAGGTGYSGNTIYF | TGCAGTGCTGGTGGAACAGGGTACTCTGGAAACACCATATATTTT | - | TRBJ1-3 | - | TRBV20-1
CASSKWTGKNYGYTF | TGTGCCAGCAGCAAGTGGACAGGAAAGAACTATGGCTACACCTTC | - | TRBJ1-2 | TRBD1 | TRBV7-8
CAISGTGTYGYTF | TGTGCCATCTCCGGGACAGGGACATATGGCTACACCTTC | - | TRBJ1-2 | TRBD1 | TRBV10-3
CASSQYRGVYEQYF | TGTGCCAGCAGCCAGTACAGGGGTGTCTACGAGCAGTACTTC | - | TRBJ2-7 | TRBD1 | TRBV14
CASSYKVGTVGSPLHF | TGTGCCAGCAGTTACAAAGTCGGGACAGTGGGTTCACCCCTCCACTTT | - | TRBJ1-6 | TRBD1 | TRBV6-5
CASSIQDGGVYEQYF | TGTGCCAGTAGTATACAGGACGGGGGCGTCTACGAGCAGTACTTC | - | TRBJ2-7 | - | TRBV19
CASSPQKGWGYTEAFF | TGTGCCAGCTCACCACAGAAGGGCTGGGGGTACACTGAAGCTTTCTTT | - | TRBJ1-1 | - | TRBV18
CASSQEVGRAQPQHF | TGCGCCAGCAGCCAAGAGGTGGGGCGGGCTCAGCCCCAGCATTTT | - | TRBJ1-5 | - | TRBV4-3
CASSLAGQLEAFF | TGTGCCAGCAGCTTAGCGGGCCAGCTTGAAGCTTTCTTT | - | TRBJ1-1 | - | TRBV7-9
CASSLISGGALLNEQFF | TGCGCCAGCAGCTTGATTAGCGGGGGGGCCCTCCTCAATGAGCAGTTCTTC | - | TRBJ2-1 | TRBD2 | TRBV5-1
CASSLDSPLHF | TGTGCCAGCAGCTTAGATTCACCCCTCCACTTT | - | TRBJ1-6 | - | TRBV7-2
CATSDYNWTGFTGNTIYF | TGTGCCACCAGTGATTACAATTGGACAGGGTTTACTGGAAACACCATATATTTT | - | TRBJ1-3 | TRBD1 | TRBV24-1
CASSPTSGGANEQFF | TGTGCCAGCAGTCCGACTAGCGGGGGGGCCAATGAGCAGTTCTTC | few | TRBJ2-1 | TRBD2 | TRBV6-4
CASSQASVSGNTIYF | TGCGCCAGCAGCCAAGCTTCTGTCTCTGGAAACACCATATATTTT | - | TRBJ1-3 | - | TRBV4-1
CATALYWGRPEQYF | TGTGCCACCGCGCTTTACTGGGGACGACCCGAGCAGTACTTC | - | TRBJ2-7 | - | TRBV19
CASRPGDLGEAFF | TGCGCCAGCAGACCAGGGGATTTGGGTGAAGCTTTCTTT | - | TRBJ1-1 | - | TRBV10-2
CACNAQGYEQYF | TGTGCCTGCAACGCACAGGGCTACGAGCAGTACTTC | few | TRBJ2-7 | - | TRBV28
CASSYGGQGLYEQYF | TGTGCCAGCAGTTACGGGGGACAGGGACTCTACGAGCAGTACTTC | - | TRBJ2-7 | TRBD1 | TRBV6-5
CASSEGGGSYNEQFF | TGTGCTTCCTCGGAGGGGGGTGGATCCTACAATGAGCAGTTCTTC | - | TRBJ2-1 | - | TRBV7-7
CASSYSMGQGTEAFF | TGTGCCAGCAGTTACTCTATGGGACAGGGCACTGAAGCTTTCTTT | - | TRBJ1-1 | TRBD1 | TRBV6-5
CASTAPRIGGTQYF | TGTGCCAGCACCGCCCCCAGGATCGGGGGGACCCAGTACTTC | - | TRBJ2-5 | - | TRBV2
CASSFQTGISGNTIYF | TGTGCCAGCAGTTTCCAAACAGGGATCTCTGGAAACACCATATATTTT | - | TRBJ1-3 | - | TRBV3-1/TRBV3-2
CASSQVLGEKLFF | TGTGCCAGCAGTCAGGTCTTGGGCGAAAAACTGTTTTTT | - | TRBJ1-4 | - | TRBV6-5
CASSYGGPRGTDTQYF | TGCGCCAGCAGTTACGGGGGGCCCCGAGGCACAGATACGCAGTATTTT | - | TRBJ2-3 | - | TRBV5-1
CASSRPPYTEAFF | TGTGCCAGTAGTCGACCACCTTACACTGAAGCTTTCTTT | - | TRBJ1-1 | - | TRBV19
CASSGFTDTQYF | TGTGCCAGTAGCGGTTTCACAGATACGCAGTATTTT | - | TRBJ2-3 | - | TRBV19
CASRYGGYSNQPQHF | TGTGCCAGCAGGTACGGTGGCTATAGCAATCAGCCCCAGCATTTT | - | TRBJ1-5 | - | TRBV6-5
CASSLVGETQYF | TGTGCCAGCAGCTTAGTGGGAGAGACCCAGTACTTC | few | TRBJ2-5 | - | TRBV7-3
CASSPVGGPSTDTQYF | TGTGCCAGCTCACCTGTGGGGGGGCCTAGCACAGATACGCAGTATTTT | - | TRBJ2-3 | - | TRBV18
CASSQDLGQEGFYGYTF | TGCGCCAGCAGCCAAGATCTCGGACAAGAGGGTTTCTATGGCTACACCTTC | - | TRBJ1-2 | - | TRBV4-3
CASSLAGTGTGDGYTF | TGTGCCAGCAGCTTAGCCGGGACCGGGACAGGGGATGGCTACACCTTC | - | TRBJ1-2 | TRBD1 | TRBV11-2
CASSKDYNEQFF | TGTGCCAGTAGTAAGGACTACAATGAGCAGTTCTTC | - | TRBJ2-1 | - | TRBV19
CASNLQDYTEAFF | TGTGCCAGCAACTTACAGGATTACACTGAAGCTTTCTTT | - | TRBJ1-1 | - | TRBV5-5
CAWSGGPWANVLTF | TGTGCCTGGAGTGGGGGTCCCTGGGCCAACGTCCTGACTTTC | - | TRBJ2-6 | - | TRBV30
CASSLVPSGGQETQYF | TGTGCCAGCAGCTTAGTTCCTAGCGGGGGACAAGAGACCCAGTACTTC | - | TRBJ2-5 | TRBD2 | TRBV7-2
CASSLDMAKGLQYF | TGTGCCAGCAGCTTAGATATGGCAAAGGGACTTCAGTACTTC | - | TRBJ2-4 | - | TRBV5-5
CASSYGAGDNEQFF | TGCGCCAGTTCTTATGGAGCGGGGGACAATGAGCAGTTCTTC | - | TRBJ2-1 | TRBD2 | TRBV4-1